This paragraph reports one T cell receptor beta chain. Its antigen is still unknown. The data originate from a study of OX40 agonist ivuxolimab in advanced cancers. At the level of the study: Given to patients was ivuxolimab, an agonistic anti-OX40 (CD134) antibody. Cohort: 80% to 90% men, mean age around 60, aged about 20 to 90. Whole-study findings and limits: Researchers did not establish what antigens the expanded peripheral T cells target.

The germline CDR1 and CDR2 sequences are LNHNV and YYDKDF (reference sequence). V was cut by 4 bases and J by 2 bases, with 8 bases left in between. The CDR3 loop spans 14 amino acids. Here immunoSEQ multiplex PCR was the method, and the copy in TCRdb shows in-frame clones only, minus some. The profile covers under 55,000 clones, with over 70% appearing a single time and over 10% taken by the ten largest. The sequences come from CD4+ or CD8+ T cells sorted from blood, collected in a trial of the OX40 agonist ivuxolimab. This clonotype originated in an adult with an advanced solid tumor such as melanoma, head and neck, liver or kidney cancer. V gene TRBV15 combines with J gene TRBJ2-2, with D unclear. The CDR3 DNA is TGTGCCACCAGCAAATTGAAAAACACCGGGGAGCTGTTTTTT. Translated: CATSKLKNTGELFF.